The sequence of this TCR beta chain was determined in a study of T cells in Graves' hyperthyroidism and ophthalmopathy. Findings of the study overall: Ophthalmopathy was identified by the model a median around 6 months ahead of onset. Blood shared most expanded thyroid clonotypes above 0.001. Ophthalmopathy and stable hyperthyroidism were told apart by a 13 V-J model.

The TCR beta CDR3 regions underwent amplification using RNA transcripts as the source. During a first-round RT-PCR of the TCR CDR3, the HTBI primer set was used. TCRdb recomputed calls from the multiplex PCR reads with MiXCR, one row per CDR3 protein. The sample lists some 530,000 distinct CDR3 sequences, 20% to 25% occurring once. Investigators excluded patients with uncontrolled infection, other autoimmune disease, pregnancy or lactation. The CDR3 contains 16 residues. V shed 3 bases and J 9 bases; nucleotides not matched to a gene: 10. In germline, CDR1 is SGHKS, CDR2 YYEKEE (reference sequence). The table lists this clonotype with a few counts. Its specificity is unknown.

V and J are TRBV5-5 and TRBJ2-1, with 12 bases lining up with TRBD2. The sample was blood. The sequence was collected from a woman aged 70-85 years with Graves' ophthalmopathy. CDR3 nucleotides: TGTGCCAGCAGCTCTCCTAGCGGGAGGGCCTTAGGTGAGCAGTTCTTC. It specifies CASSSPSGRALGEQFF.